These 25 T cell receptor beta chains originate from one sample sequenced in a study of blood T cell repertoires in COVID-19. Clones were read by immunoSEQ multiplex PCR, and TCRdb kept only the in-frame ones, dropping some. The sample contains tens of thousands of clones, about 87% of which appear only once. The sequencing sample was made of peripheral blood. These receptors were obtained from a human donor in a cohort sampled during active COVID-19.

The chain couples TRBV2 to TRBJ1-2; 12 nucleotides match TRBD1. V shed 9 bases and J 8 bases; nucleotides not matched to a gene: 10. CDR1 is SNHLY and CDR2 is FYNNEI in the germline V gene. The CDR3 sequence is 14 residues long. The DNA for the CDR3 is TGTGCCAGTACCGGGACAGGGGGCCTGAGAGGCTACACCTTC. This translates into CASTGTGGLRGYTF. Combining the CDR3 with reference TRBV2 and TRBJ1-2 gives the whole variable domain EPEVTQTPSHQVTQMGQEVILRCVPISNHLYFYWYRQILGQKVEFLVSFYNNEISEKSEIFDDQFSVERPDGSNFTLKIRSTKLEDSAMYFCASTGTGGLRGYTFGSGTRLTVV.

This chain uses TRBV24-1 with TRBJ1-5; TRBD1 is a possible D gene (5 bases). With 2 bases removed from V and 4 bases from J, the gap between germline ends came to 11 bases. CDR1 and CDR2 (germline): KGHDR, SFDVKD. The CDR3 covers 15 residues. For the CDR3, the DNA is TGTGCCACCAGTGATTCAACACGGACAAATCAGCCCCAGCATTTT. Translation: CATSDSTRTNQPQHF.

CDR3 amino acids: CASSPDKNYGYTF. As DNA, the CDR3 is TGCGCCAGCAGCCCGGACAAGAACTATGGCTACACCTTC. This chain joins TRBV5-1 and TRBJ1-2, with D possibly being TRBD1 (5 bases). The CDR3 covers 13 residues. Germline values: CDR1 SGHRS, CDR2 YFSETQ. The V end lost 4 bases, the J end lost 2 bases, and 9 bases lay between the germline ends.

The rearrangement uses TRBV7-9 and TRBJ1-1; 10 bases map to TRBD1. The CDR3 runs 17 residues. Germline loops: CDR1 SEHNR, CDR2 FQNEAQ (reference sequence). V was pared by 5 bases and J by 4 bases, with 13 bases of the junction left unmatched. The CDR3 region has the DNA TGTGCCAGCAGCCCCCGCCGGGACAGGGGTCGTAGCACTGAAGCTTTCTTT. Its protein is CASSPRRDRGRSTEAFF.

This clone has only one observation. This chain links TRBV18 with TRBJ2-1; the D gene is possibly TRBD2 (6 bases). The V gene lost 0 bases and the J gene lost 6 bases, with 12 bases spanning the gap. Germline assignment: CDR1 KGHSH and CDR2 LQKENI. This CDR3 is built from 15 residues. The CDR3 DNA reads TGTGCCAGCTCACCACCCGGGTGGGACTCCAATGAGCAGTTCTTC. It is translated as CASSPPGWDSNEQFF.

V is TRBV4-1 and J is TRBJ1-2; D is perhaps TRBD1 (5 bases). The CDR3 sequence is 16 residues long. With 0 bases removed from V and 4 bases from J, the gap between germline ends came to 15 bases. From germline, CDR1 is MGHRA and CDR2 YSYEKL. Here the CDR3 DNA reads TGCGCCAGCAGCCAAGAGGCCAGGGCGACTTCCTATGGCTACACCTTC. This gives the protein CASSQEARATSYGYTF.

The rearrangement links TRBV2 to TRBJ2-5; weak D call: TRBD1 (6 bases). Germline V CDR1 and CDR2: SNHLY, FYNNEI. This CDR3 spans 15 amino acids. V shed 3 bases and J shed 1 base, with 12 bases lying between them. The DNA for the CDR3 is TGTGCCAGCAGTGACAGACAGGCTGTCCAAGAGACCCAGTACTTC. Its translation is CASSDRQAVQETQYF.

The chain uses TRBV19 and TRBJ2-3; D might be TRBD1 (6 bases). The germline gives CDR1 LNHDA, CDR2 SQIVND (reference sequence). This CDR3 has 17 amino acids. Between the trimmed V and J ends, which lost 5 bases and 1 base, there was a span of 19 bases. CDR3 in DNA: TGTGCCAGTAGTGGGCGTCCAGGGGCGGATGGCACAGATACGCAGTATTTT. Its translation is CASSGRPGADGTDTQYF.

This clone was counted a few times. Here the CDR3 reads CASFEGTGMSPLHF. CDR3 DNA: TGTGCCAGTTTTGAGGGGACAGGAATGTCACCCCTCCACTTT. The chain joins TRBV6-5 to TRBJ1-6; 8 bases map to TRBD1. Per germline, CDR1 MNHEY and CDR2 SVGAGI. The CDR3 covers 14 residues. J lost 10 bases, V lost 9 bases, and 11 bases had no gene match.

The chain is built from TRBV5-1 and TRBJ1-2; 8 nucleotides match TRBD1. Germline CDR1 and CDR2: SGHRS and YFSETQ. This CDR3 comprises 13 residues. With 4 bases clipped from V and 6 bases from J, the junction kept 5 bases outside the gene matches. The CDR3 loop is CASSPTGANGYTF. The DNA for the CDR3 is TGCGCCAGCAGCCCGACAGGGGCGAATGGCTACACCTTC.

This rearrangement joins TRBV30 to TRBJ2-3, with TRBD2 as a possible D gene (7 bases). Germline V gives CDR1 GTSNPN, CDR2 SVGIG (reference sequence). The V gene lost 2 bases and the J gene lost 5 bases, with 20 bases spanning the gap. The CDR3 covers 16 residues. Here the CDR3 DNA reads TGTGCCTGGAGTCAAGGCTGGGGGGGGCAGGTAGATACGCAGTATTTT. Its protein product is CAWSQGWGGQVDTQYF.

The rearrangement joins TRBV2 to TRBJ1-2, with D perhaps TRBD1 (6 bases). This CDR3 region has 13 residues. CDR1 and CDR2 from the germline V gene are SNHLY and FYNNEI. The V end lost 4 bases, the J end lost 4 bases, and 10 bases lay between the germline ends. The CDR3 DNA follows: TGTGCCAGCAGTGGACAGGAACTCTATGGCTACACCTTC. Translating gives CASSGQELYGYTF.

For this clone: Within the sample, other DNA sequences also encode this same CDR3. The V call is TRBV9, the J call TRBJ2-3; TRBD2 aligns across 9 bases. The CDR3 length is 15 residues. In germline, CDR1 is SGDLS, CDR2 YYNGEE. J lost 3 bases, V lost 0 bases, and 2 bases had no gene match. Here the CDR3 reads CASSVGLAGTDTQYF. CDR3 DNA: TGTGCCAGCAGCGTAGGGCTAGCGGGAACAGATACGCAGTATTTT.

The chain combines TRBV6-5 with TRBJ1-6; 10 nucleotides align to TRBD1. J gave up 7 bases and V 6 bases, and 6 bases lay outside the gene matches. This CDR3 is 15 amino acids long. Germline-derived CDR1 and CDR2 are MNHEY and SVGAGI. In DNA, the CDR3 is TGTGCCAGCAGACCGGGACAGGGGATGAATTCACCCCTCCACTTT. Translating gives CASRPGQGMNSPLHF.

The chain recombines TRBV4-1 with TRBJ1-1; the D is unclear. This CDR3 contains 14 residues. The germline V and J ends were trimmed by 0 bases and 11 bases, with 16 bases remaining between them. Germline V CDR1 and CDR2: MGHRA, YSYEKL. In DNA form, the CDR3 reads TGCGCCAGCAGCCAAGAATGGGCAATGGAAACGGCTTTCTTT. Its protein is CASSQEWAMETAFF.

The V gene is TRBV9, the J gene TRBJ2-5, with 8 bases matching TRBD1. The CDR3 is made up of 14 amino acids. J lost 2 bases, V lost 4 bases, and 4 bases had no gene match. Germline-derived CDR1 and CDR2 are SGDLS and YYNGEE. CDR3 residues: CASSPRTGQETQYF. CDR3 DNA sequence: TGTGCCAGCAGCCCGAGGACAGGGCAAGAGACCCAGTACTTC.

This clone was counted a few times. CDR3 loop: CASSVAERAGEQFF. In DNA form, the CDR3 reads TGTGCCAGCAGCGTAGCCGAGAGAGCAGGTGAGCAGTTCTTC. The J gene is TRBJ2-1, the V gene TRBV9; no reliable D call. The length of the CDR3 is 14 residues. Trimming pared 0 bases from V and 9 bases from J, leaving 13 bases between. The germline V gene has CDR1 SGDLS and CDR2 YYNGEE.

J is TRBJ2-2 and V is TRBV5-1; tentatively, D is TRBD2 (6 bases). Trimming removed 4 bases from V and 4 bases from J, with 17 bases in between. The CDR3 spans 16 residues. Looked up from germline, CDR1 is SGHRS and CDR2 is YFSETQ. The CDR3 here is CASSLVLTRGTGELFF. DNA of the CDR3: TGCGCCAGCAGCCTGGTCCTGACTAGAGGCACCGGGGAGCTGTTTTTT.

The genes are TRBV30 and TRBJ2-1, with 8 bases fitting TRBD2. The CDR3 length is 15 residues. Trimming removed 0 bases from V and 3 bases from J; junction bases left unmatched: 4. Germline-derived CDR1 and CDR2 are GTSNPN and SVGIG (reference sequence). CDR3 DNA: TGTGCCTGGAGTGTAACTAGCGGATACTACAATGAGCAGTTCTTC. It is translated as CAWSVTSGYYNEQFF. The entire variable domain, with the rest obtained from reference TRBV30 and TRBJ2-1, is as follows: SQTIHQWPATLVQPVGSPLSLECTVEGTSNPNLYWYRQAAGRGLQLLFYSVGIGQISSEVPQNLSASRPQDRQFILSSKKLLLSDSGFYLCAWSVTSGYYNEQFFGPGTRLTVL.

The chain recombines TRBV6-5 with TRBJ1-1; the D gene is possibly TRBD1 (6 bases). The V end lost 6 bases, the J end lost 1 base, and 12 bases lay between the germline ends. The germline CDR1 and CDR2 sequences are MNHEY and SVGAGI. CDR3 size: 14 residues. CDR3: CASSPPGANTEAFF. Written as DNA, the CDR3 is TGTGCCAGCAGCCCCCCAGGGGCGAACACTGAAGCTTTCTTT.

V is TRBV6-5 and J is TRBJ2-3; weak D call: TRBD2 (7 bases). The V and J ends lost 10 bases and 2 bases respectively, with 19 bases between them. CDR3 length: 15 residues. CDR1 and CDR2 from the germline V gene are MNHEY and SVGAGI. CDR3 sequence reads: CATKLSGGPTDTQYF. In DNA, the CDR3 is TGTGCCACCAAACTATCGGGGGGCCCCACAGATACGCAGTATTTT.

CDR3 region: CASSRDRGANTIYF. The CDR3 bases are TGTGCCAGCAGCCGAGACAGGGGCGCAAACACCATATATTTT. The V call is TRBV4-2, the J call TRBJ1-3; 8 bases match TRBD1. V dropped 4 bases and J dropped 6; count of bases not matched to a gene: 5. Germline V lookup: CDR1 LGHNA, CDR2 YNFKEQ. This CDR3 has 14 amino acids.

The chain has TRBV19 and TRBJ1-1; a weak D match, TRBD1 (5 bases). V lost 3 bases and J lost 11, with 22 bases in between. The CDR3 loop spans 15 amino acids. The V gene's germline CDR1 is LNHDA and CDR2 SQIVND (reference sequence). This CDR3 reads CASSIGRVQGGRAFF. The CDR3 nucleotides read TGTGCCAGTAGTATCGGACGGGTGCAGGGCGGTCGGGCTTTCTTT. Based on the CDR3 plus reference TRBV19 and TRBJ1-1, the full variable domain is DGGITQSPKYLFRKEGQNVTLSCEQNLNHDAMYWYRQDPGQGLRLIYYSQIVNDFQKGDIAEGYSVSREKKESFPLTVTSAQKNPTAFYLCASSIGRVQGGRAFFGQGTRLTVV.

V usage is TRBV7-9 and J usage is TRBJ1-3; 8 nucleotides agree with TRBD1. V lost 1 base and J lost 3; bases outside the gene matches: 5. This CDR3 comprises 16 residues. The V gene's germline CDR1 is SEHNR and CDR2 FQNEAQ (reference sequence). Here the CDR3 DNA reads TGTGCCAGCAGCTTAGGGACAGGGAGATTTGGAAACACCATATATTTT. Amino acid sequence: CASSLGTGRFGNTIYF.

The rearrangement uses TRBV25-1 and TRBJ2-7, with TRBD1 matching 9 bases. The CDR3 covers 15 residues. V gave up 3 bases and J gave up 6 bases; unmatched junction bases: 9. The germline V gene has CDR1 MGHDK and CDR2 SYGVNS. DNA for the CDR3: TGTGCCAGCAGTGACCCCTCGACAGGGGGAGGCGAGCAGTACTTC. Translating it yields CASSDPSTGGGEQYF.